This entry lists 6 T cell receptor beta chains sequenced from one sample in a study of T cell repertoires in cytomegalovirus infection. One entry per CDR3 protein results from TCRdb running MiXCR on the reads. The sample shows about 740,000 distinct CDR3 sequences, approximately 33% of them seen only once. No antigen has been assigned to these receptors. Sequenced here: cultured PBMCs, sampled from culture after CMV antigen stimulation. These receptors were obtained from a human donor in good health (CMV status not recorded). Some clones in this sample may be carry-over from other donors' samples.

This clonotype has only a few counts. This chain joins TRBV7-2 and TRBJ2-7, with 7 nucleotides matching TRBD1. CDR3 length equals 15 residues. The germline V gene has CDR1 SGHTA and CDR2 FQGNSA. The V gene end was trimmed by 3 bases and the J gene end by 2 bases; junction bases not matched to a gene: 7. CDR3 DNA sequence: TGTGCCAGCAGCTTTGACCGGGACAGACCCTACGAGCAGTACTTC. Residues: CASSFDRDRPYEQYF.

The chain is built from TRBV2 and TRBJ2-3; TRBD1 is a possible D gene (6 bases). CDR1 SNHLY and CDR2 FYNNEI come from the germline V gene. V was trimmed by 6 bases and J by 1 base, leaving 14 bases between them. This CDR3 region has 15 residues. The CDR3 region has the DNA TGTGCCAGCAGGGGGTTAGGACAGCGCACAGATACGCAGTATTTT. Translation: CASRGLGQRTDTQYF.

This clonotype was recorded a few times. The chain carries TRBV12-3 or TRBV12-4 and TRBJ1-3; tentative D call: TRBD1 (6 bases). V was trimmed by 6 bases and J by 0 bases, leaving 9 bases between them. The CDR3 is made up of 14 amino acids. The CDR3 nucleotides are TGTGCCAGCAGAACACAGGGCTCTGGAAACACCATATATTTT. Translating it yields CASRTQGSGNTIYF.

In this sample, this clonotype turned up once. The chain couples TRBV29-1 to TRBJ1-2; unclear D gene. Germline loops: CDR1 SQVTM, CDR2 ANQGSEA. This CDR3 region has 11 residues. The V and J ends lost 8 bases and 8 bases respectively, with 15 bases between them. The CDR3, as DNA: TGCAGCTCCTTAGAGGGAAACGGCTACACCTTC. It is translated as CSSLEGNGYTF.

This clonotype has only a few counts. The CDR3 DNA sequence: TGTGCCAGCAGATCACTAGCGGGAGAGATCTCCTACAATGAGCAGTTCTTC. Protein sequence: CASRSLAGEISYNEQFF. The chain couples TRBV6-1 to TRBJ2-1; 11 nucleotides agree with TRBD2. Per germline, CDR1 MNHNS and CDR2 SASEGT. This CDR3 comprises 17 residues. The junction had 7 bases not matched to a gene; V was cut back by 6 bases and J by 0 bases.

The chain is built from TRBV5-4 and TRBJ1-1; no clear D gene. This CDR3 contains 13 residues. Germline loops: CDR1 SGHNT, CDR2 YYREEE (reference sequence). V was cut by 0 bases and J by 5 bases, with 8 bases left in between. The CDR3 coding sequence is TGTGCCAGCAGCTTGGACGTCGTGACTGAAGCTTTCTTT. Its translation: CASSLDVVTEAFF.